The next 2 T cell receptor beta chains were all read from a single sample in a study of cytomegalovirus exposure and HLA in healthy donors. Use of 60 Vbeta and 13 Jbeta primers characterized the PCR. Clones were sequenced by immunoSEQ multiplex PCR, and TCRdb holds only the in-frame ones, with some missing. The table has 150,000 to 200,000 clones, less than 85% seen once. Material: PBMCs. These receptors were obtained from a man in his late teens or twenties in good health and CMV-seronegative.

This chain connects TRBV19 to TRBJ1-2; 8 bases are shared with TRBD1. Germline loops: CDR1 LNHDA, CDR2 SQIVND (reference sequence). J was trimmed by 2 bases and V by 5 bases; bases with no gene match: 10. The CDR3 is 16 residues long. The DNA for the CDR3 is TGTGCCAGTAGTTCTTCAATCAGGGGGCTGAACTATGGCTACACCTTC. It codes for CASSSSIRGLNYGYTF.

The chain has TRBV18 and TRBJ2-3; 7 bases are shared with TRBD1. V was clipped by 4 bases and J by 5 bases; unmatched bases: 6. In germline, CDR1 is KGHSH, CDR2 LQKENI. CDR3 length: 14 amino acids. CDR3 in amino acids: CASSHDRVVDTQYF. As DNA, the CDR3 is TGTGCCAGCTCACACGACAGGGTTGTAGATACGCAGTATTTT.